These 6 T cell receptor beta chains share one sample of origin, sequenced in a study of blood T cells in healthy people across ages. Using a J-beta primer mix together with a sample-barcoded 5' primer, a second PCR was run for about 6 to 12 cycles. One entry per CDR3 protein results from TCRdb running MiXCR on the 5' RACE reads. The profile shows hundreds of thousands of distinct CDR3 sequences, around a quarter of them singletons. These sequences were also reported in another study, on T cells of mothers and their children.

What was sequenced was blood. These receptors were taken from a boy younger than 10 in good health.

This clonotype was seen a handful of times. The DNA of the CDR3 is TGTGCCAGCAGCAGCAGACAGAGAACCAACACTGAAGCTTTCTTT. Translated: CASSSRQRTNTEAFF. The rearrangement links TRBV7-8 to TRBJ1-1, with D possibly being TRBD1 (5 bases). V was pared by 5 bases and J by 2 bases, with 15 bases between. Germline values: CDR1 SGHVS, CDR2 FQNEAQ. This CDR3 is built from 15 residues.

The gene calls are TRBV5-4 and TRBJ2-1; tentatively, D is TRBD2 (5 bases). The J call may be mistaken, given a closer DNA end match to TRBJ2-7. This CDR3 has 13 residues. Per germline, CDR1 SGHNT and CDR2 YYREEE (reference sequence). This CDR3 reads CASSGETYYEQYF. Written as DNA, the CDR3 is TGTGCCAGCAGCGGGGAGACTTATTACGAGCAGTACTTC.

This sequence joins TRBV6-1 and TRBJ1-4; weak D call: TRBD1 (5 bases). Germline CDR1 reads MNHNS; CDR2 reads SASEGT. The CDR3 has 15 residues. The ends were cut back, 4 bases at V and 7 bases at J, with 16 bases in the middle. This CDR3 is CASSGPGGGGEKLFF. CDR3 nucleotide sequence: TGTGCCAGCAGTGGCCCCGGGGGGGGAGGTGAAAAACTGTTTTTT.

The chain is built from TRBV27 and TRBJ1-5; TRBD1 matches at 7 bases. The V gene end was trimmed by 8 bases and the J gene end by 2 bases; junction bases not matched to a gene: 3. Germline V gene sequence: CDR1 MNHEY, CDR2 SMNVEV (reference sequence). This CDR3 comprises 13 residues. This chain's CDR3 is CASGDSGNQPQHF. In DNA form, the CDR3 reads TGTGCCAGCGGGGACAGCGGCAATCAGCCCCAGCATTTT.

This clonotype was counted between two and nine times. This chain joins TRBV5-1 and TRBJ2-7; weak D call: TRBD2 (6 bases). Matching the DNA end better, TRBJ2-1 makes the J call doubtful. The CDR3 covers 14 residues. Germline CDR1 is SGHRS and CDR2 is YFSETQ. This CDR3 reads CASSLGDSNNEQFF. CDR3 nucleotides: TGCGCCAGCAGCTTGGGGGACTCTAACAATGAGCAGTTCTTC.

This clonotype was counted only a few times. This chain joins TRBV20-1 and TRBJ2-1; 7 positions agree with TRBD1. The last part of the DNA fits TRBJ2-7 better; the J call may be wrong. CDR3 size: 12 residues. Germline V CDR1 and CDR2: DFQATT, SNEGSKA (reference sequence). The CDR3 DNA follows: TGCAGTGGCACGGACAGGTACTACGAGCAGTACTTC. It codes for CSGTDRYYEQYF.